Described below is a single T cell receptor beta chain sequence and its context. The target antigen is unknown. Per germline, CDR1 ENHRY and CDR2 SYGVKD. CDR3 size: 14 residues. The V end was cut by 0 bases, the J end by 7 bases, with 12 bases between. Primers included in the PCR were 60 Vbeta and 13 Jbeta primers. In the source study's methods: Approximately 11 million shared chains were among the 60 million to 80 million unique TCR beta chains that a later analysis counted. Libraries were prepared by immunoSEQ multiplex PCR; TCRdb keeps only in-frame clonotypes and omits some of them. V and J calls and clone size are those listed in that table; D and trimming were worked out from the DNA. The sample carries around 98,000 clones, 69% recorded once. The data were obtained in a study of cytomegalovirus exposure and HLA in healthy donors. The study, taken as a whole, reports: Analysis performed later found more than 15,000 TCR beta sequences associated with HLA alleles at 0.05 false discovery rate. In a later analysis, an Asian-associated ancestry cluster reportedly showed fewer N-insertions than the approximately 640-donor mean.

The TCR comes from a female donor in good health and CMV-seronegative. The genes are TRBV10-3 and TRBJ1-2; tentatively, D is TRBD1 (6 bases). Sequenced input: PBMCs. This chain's CDR3 is CAISESFGGSGYTF. CDR3 sequence (DNA): TGTGCCATCAGTGAGTCCTTTGGGGGCTCTGGCTACACCTTC.